A selection of T cell receptor beta chains follows, all from one sample in a study of blood T cell repertoires in COVID-19. The table came from immunoSEQ multiplex PCR; TCRdb's copy has only in-frame clones and leaves some out. In the table there are around 140,000 clones, about 87% of which are singletons. Material: peripheral blood. The origin of the receptors is a human donor with COVID-19, enrolled during active disease. The donor label of this sample is uncertain. Each CDR3 is given with its conserved first and last residue. D genes are given only for firm matches. Rows give clone size only sometimes, using once, few, many, or a class for an expanded clone.

clone_size: -; j_call: TRBJ1-6; d_call: -; v_call: TRBV11-3; cdr3_nt: TGTGCCAGCAGAGAAGACCAGGGTTTCGCTTCACCCCTCCACTTT; cdr3_aa: CASREDQGFASPLHF
clone_size: -; j_call: TRBJ2-3; d_call: -; v_call: TRBV25-1; cdr3_nt: TGTGCCAGCAGTGAACCCGGGACAAGCACAGATACGCAGTATTTT; cdr3_aa: CASSEPGTSTDTQYF
clone_size: -; j_call: TRBJ2-1; d_call: TRBD2; v_call: TRBV7-3; cdr3_nt: TGTGCCAGCAGCCAACTAGCGGGGGAGTACAATGAGCAGTTCTTC; cdr3_aa: CASSQLAGEYNEQFF
clone_size: -; j_call: TRBJ2-7; d_call: -; v_call: TRBV7-9; cdr3_nt: TGTGCCAGCAGCCGGGGGACCCGTTCTACCTACGAGCAGTACTTC; cdr3_aa: CASSRGTRSTYEQYF
clone_size: -; j_call: TRBJ2-1; d_call: TRBD1; v_call: TRBV2; cdr3_nt: TGTGCCAGCAGCGGAAGGACAGGGGACAATGAGCAGTTCTTC; cdr3_aa: CASSGRTGDNEQFF
clone_size: -; j_call: TRBJ2-5; d_call: TRBD2; v_call: TRBV11-3; cdr3_nt: TGTGCCAGCAGCTCAAGATGGGCGGGAGCGGCGGAGACCCAGTACTTC; cdr3_aa: CASSSRWAGAAETQYF
clone_size: few; j_call: TRBJ1-2; d_call: -; v_call: TRBV20-1; cdr3_nt: TGCAGTGTGAGTCCGGTCTATGGCTACACCTTC; cdr3_aa: CSVSPVYGYTF
clone_size: -; j_call: TRBJ2-1; d_call: -; v_call: TRBV9; cdr3_nt: TGTGCCAGCAGCGTAGTGGGGTGGGGCACAGACAATGAGCAGTTCTTC; cdr3_aa: CASSVVGWGTDNEQFF
clone_size: -; j_call: TRBJ1-3; d_call: -; v_call: TRBV27; cdr3_nt: TGTGCCAGCAGTTTATCGCAGGGAAACACCATATATTTT; cdr3_aa: CASSLSQGNTIYF
clone_size: -; j_call: TRBJ1-2; d_call: TRBD1; v_call: TRBV4-2; cdr3_nt: TGTGCCAGCAGCCAACTACGGGACAGGTACCCTAATGACTATGGCTACACCTTC; cdr3_aa: CASSQLRDRYPNDYGYTF
clone_size: -; j_call: TRBJ2-1; d_call: TRBD2; v_call: TRBV9; cdr3_nt: TGTGCCAGCAGCTCGACTAGCGGACCCTACAATGAGCAGTTCTTC; cdr3_aa: CASSSTSGPYNEQFF
clone_size: -; j_call: TRBJ1-2; d_call: -; v_call: TRBV7-9; cdr3_nt: TGTGCCAGCAGCTCCCTCTCGGGCTACACCTTC; cdr3_aa: CASSSLSGYTF